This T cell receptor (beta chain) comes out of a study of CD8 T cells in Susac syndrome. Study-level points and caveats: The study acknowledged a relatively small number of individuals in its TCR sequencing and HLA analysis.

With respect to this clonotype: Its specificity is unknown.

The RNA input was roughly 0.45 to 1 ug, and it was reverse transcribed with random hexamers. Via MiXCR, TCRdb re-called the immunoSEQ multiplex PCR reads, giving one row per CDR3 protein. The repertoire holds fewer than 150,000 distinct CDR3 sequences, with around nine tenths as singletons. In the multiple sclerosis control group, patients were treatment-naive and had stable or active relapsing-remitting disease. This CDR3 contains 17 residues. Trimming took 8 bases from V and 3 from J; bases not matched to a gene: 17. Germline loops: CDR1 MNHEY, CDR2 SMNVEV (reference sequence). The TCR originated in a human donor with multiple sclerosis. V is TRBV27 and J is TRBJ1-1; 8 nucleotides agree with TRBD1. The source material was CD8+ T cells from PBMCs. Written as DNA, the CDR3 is TGTGCCAGCCTCCCAGGCCCGGGGACAGGAGTGCACACTGAAGCTTTCTTT. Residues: CASLPGPGTGVHTEAFF.